This TCR beta chain comes out of a study of cytomegalovirus exposure and HLA in healthy donors (dated by TCRdb to between 2016 and 2019). About the investigation overall: A later analysis indicated that the roughly 120 validation repertoires were generated on the platform also employed for the 600 to 750 repertoires of the first cohort. A separate validation cohort of about 110 different subjects was used in addition to the approximately 610-subject first cohort. To predict cytomegalovirus infection status, the study brought together high-throughput TCR immunosequencing, statistical association of individual TCRs with disease status, and machine learning. The study aimed to test whether cataloging public T cell receptors could reveal signatures of past pathogen exposure.

CDR3 length: 11 amino acids, cysteine to phenylalanine. Just CDR3 DNA is preserved here, 33 bases in frame from base 1. CDR1 SNHLY and CDR2 FYNNEI are derived from the germline V gene. A distance of 5 bases separates the germline ends of V and J, which lose 6 bases and 4 bases respectively. Donors formed part of the validation cohort, which comprised approximately 130 subjects and was distinct from the first cohort of 550 to 850 subjects. The method was the immunoSEQ multiplex PCR assay. As for the original processing: To diagnose cytomegalovirus status from the catalog of TCR beta chain sequences, a statistical classification framework was built. Imported from immuneACCESS, the table was reduced by TCRdb to in-frame sequences with V and J called. These copies leave out some clones; in studies compared against another copy, an unresolved V gene accounts for under half, and the cause of the remainder is not known. The DNA gave D and trimming, while V, J and clone size come from that table. The table for this sample lists over 110,000 clones; approximately 85% of them were counted only once. The ten top clones hold more than 1.4% of the sample.

What the work shows at the level of the full study, not this receptor alone: While some public TCRs were present in many individuals, most TCR sequences turned up only very rarely across donors. In both the original and validation cohorts, the classifier was reported to diagnose cytomegalovirus status with high specificity and sensitivity. Of the cluster scores, 90% to 95% were above 0 in a later analysis, which found that TCRs clustered in the first cohort also tended to co-occur in the 130 or so validation repertoires. A later analysis lacked HLA typing for the validation cohort, so it scored co-occurrence in that cohort across all 120 or so repertoires. In the study, about 150 TCR beta chains were listed as associated with cytomegalovirus. Three of the identified cytomegalovirus-associated TCR beta chains were confirmed in vitro to be specific for cytomegalovirus antigens. The authors suggested that the approach could potentially be generalized to other disease states and immunological phenotypes.

With regard to this clone: Its binding antigen is unknown. No much larger clone is present one base from it, and per-base qualities are unavailable.

The chain links TRBV2 with TRBJ2-3, with the D gene not clear enough to name. This receptor was identified in a woman in her 30s in good health and CMV-seronegative. Sequenced sample: PBMCs. The bases are TGTGCCAGCAGCGCGGCAGATACGCAGTATTTT. It specifies CASSAADTQYF.